This T cell receptor (beta chain) stems from a study of lymphopenia after photon versus proton radiotherapy. Per the germline V gene, CDR1 is MDHEN and CDR2 is SYDVKM. CDR3 length: 17 amino acids. V dropped 3 bases and J dropped 4; count of bases not matched to a gene: 13. The repertoire was sequenced with immunoSEQ multiplex PCR; TCRdb's copy has only in-frame clones and lacks some. The sample shows about 58,000 clones, about 81% of them seen only once. The genes are TRBV28 and TRBJ2-3; 7 bases match TRBD2. Sequencing was performed on peripheral blood, taken from a patient treated with proton-based radiotherapy. The receptor's source is a man aged 55 to 70 with pancreatic cancer. Written as DNA, the CDR3 is TGTGCCAGCAGTTTCTTCGGAAGGCGGGAGCAGGCAGATACGCAGTATTTT. Residues: CASSFFGRREQADTQYF.